Reported below is one TCR beta chain. Its antigen is not yet known. The record has no base qualities; no much larger clone is one base away. Inclusive of the bounding cysteine and phenylalanine, the CDR3 is 15 residues long. Solely the CDR3 DNA is kept, with 45 bases framed from the first base. The junction carries 20 bases between V and J, which are trimmed by 4 bases and 8 bases respectively. CDR1 and CDR2 are drawn from the germline V gene: KGHSH, LQKENI. The data were taken from a study of T cells in Graves' hyperthyroidism and ophthalmopathy (dated by TCRdb to 2018 to 2020). Study-wide context: Peripheral blood was collected at initial diagnosis, before any treatment. According to the paper, TCR Vbeta CDR3 sequencing was carried out on over 130 peripheral blood samples, which came from more than 40 ophthalmopathy, 75 to 80 hyperthyroidism and around 17 progressor patients. For training and testing, the roughly 100 patients in the discovery cohort were randomly divided in a 7:3 ratio. Whether ophthalmopathy could be predicted prospectively was tested in an independent validation cohort made up of under 20 hyperthyroidism patients plus 17 patients who later progressed to ophthalmopathy. After sampling, hyperthyroidism patients received methimazole starting at 30 mg daily, and ophthalmopathy patients received high-dose intravenous methylprednisolone. To identify TCR V-J signatures that set the groups apart, the researchers used a discovery cohort of 100 patients, made up of 40 to 45 with Graves' ophthalmopathy and 57 with stable Graves' hyperthyroidism. In addition, the study compared T-cell repertoires in thyroid tissue and in blood from about 6 Graves' hyperthyroidism patients. Study-wide conclusions, independent of this receptor: Sample size was not statistically predetermined, and blinding of investigators to group allocation was not performed. Most expanded thyroid clonotypes (frequency above 0.001) were also detected in blood, a finding suggesting that blood repertoires may reflect thyroid immune responses. Ophthalmopathy was separated from stable hyperthyroidism by a 13 V-J signature model, with approximately 86% sensitivity and about 84% specificity obtained in cross-validation and 80%/75% obtained in testing. During validation, the model predicted progression to ophthalmopathy a median of roughly 7.1 months ahead of onset, with 70.59% sensitivity and 72% to 80% specificity.

Graves' hyperthyroidism was defined as stable when no progression to ophthalmopathy occurred over 18 months of follow-up. Hyperthyroidism patients were newly diagnosed, had a disease duration of under 2 months, and were aged 18 to 65 years. The study excluded patients with uncontrolled infections, other autoimmune diseases, pregnancy or lactation. Diagnoses were based on clinical symptoms, serum thyroxine and TRAb, thyroid ultrasound and orbital computed tomography. Ficoll-Paque density gradient centrifugation was used to isolate PBMCs from about 10 ml of fresh peripheral blood. Total RNA was extracted using Trizol reagent, and RNA quality was assessed on an Agilent 2100 Bioanalyzer. The TCR beta CDR3 regions were amplified from the RNA transcripts. For the first round of RT-PCR on the TCR CDR3, the HTBI primer set was used together with the Qiagen OneStep RT-PCR kit. Libraries were constructed in a second round of multiplex PCR, after which size selection and purification were performed. The libraries were sequenced on an Illumina HiSeq2000 using paired-end 100 bp reads. The original pipeline was this. SOAPnuke was used to process the raw data, throwing out any read that contained adapters or uncalled bases, had a mean Phred below 15, or lacked an exact constant-primer or identifier match. COPE v1.2.5 was used to merge high-quality paired reads, and clonotypes were defined as unique nucleotide sequences. MiTCR v1.1 was used to align the clonotypes against IMGT TRBV, TRBD and TRBJ reference segments. Only V-J combinations with frequency above 0.0001, covering roughly 99% of repertoires, were analysed. The TCS score was defined as the ratio of F50 (clonal expansion) to E x V (chaos), calculated using BLOSUM62-based TCRdist between CDR3 peptides within each V-J. Welch's t-statistics and random forest reduced around 520 V-J features to about 12, which were used in a naive Bayes classifier (R e1071). TCRdb applied fastp at Q25 and MiXCR to the public reads, then kept only in-frame beta chains. Identical CDR3 proteins give one entry, which carries the most common genes and DNA. The V and J calls shown here were made by TCRdb, not taken from the authors' results. The sample table records approximately 480,000 distinct CDR3 sequences; roughly 20% of these occur just once. Of the sample, roughly 29% falls within the top ten clones.

Sequenced: blood. The sequence was obtained from a man younger than 35 with Graves' hyperthyroidism. The chain is assembled from TRBV18 and TRBJ1-2; the D gene is unclear. The CDR3 in this case is CASSQTKLGKQGYTF. The DNA sequence is as follows: TGTGCCAGCTCACAAACTAAACTAGGAAAGCAAGGCTACACCTTC.